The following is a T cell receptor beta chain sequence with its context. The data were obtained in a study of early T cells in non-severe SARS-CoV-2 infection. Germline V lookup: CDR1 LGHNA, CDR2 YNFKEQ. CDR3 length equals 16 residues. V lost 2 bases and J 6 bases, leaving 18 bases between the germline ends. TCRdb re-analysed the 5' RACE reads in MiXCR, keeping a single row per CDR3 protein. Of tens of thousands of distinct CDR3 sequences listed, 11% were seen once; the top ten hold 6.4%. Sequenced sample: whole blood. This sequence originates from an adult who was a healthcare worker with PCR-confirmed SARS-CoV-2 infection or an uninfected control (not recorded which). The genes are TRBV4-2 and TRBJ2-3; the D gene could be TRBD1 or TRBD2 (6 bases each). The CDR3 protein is CASSQRGATRSDTQYF. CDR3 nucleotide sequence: TGTGCCAGCAGCCAAAGGGGGGCGACCCGGTCGGATACGCAGTATTTT.